Sequencing of this TCR beta chain was carried out in a study of blood T cell repertoires in COVID-19. This clone was found once. Method: immunoSEQ multiplex PCR; TCRdb's copy keeps in-frame clones and lacks some. The sample lists about 150,000 clones; 89% were seen once. The length of the CDR3 is 18 residues. From germline, CDR1 is KGHDR and CDR2 SFDVKD. V was shortened by 3 bases and J by 2 bases, with 19 bases between the two germline ends. The receptor comes from a man aged 55 to 70 with acute or convalescent COVID-19. Source material: peripheral blood. The gene calls are TRBV24-1 and TRBJ2-1, with D possibly being TRBD2 (6 bases). The CDR3 spells CATSDAGSGTGAYNEQFF. DNA of the CDR3: TGTGCCACCAGTGATGCGGGTAGTGGGACGGGGGCCTACAATGAGCAGTTCTTC.